Below are 12 T cell receptor beta chains sequenced from a single sample in a study of T cells in Graves' hyperthyroidism and ophthalmopathy. It was RNA transcripts that yielded the amplified TCR beta CDR3 regions. First-round RT-PCR targeting the TCR CDR3 was performed with the HTBI primer set. TCRdb independently ran MiXCR on the multiplex PCR reads; one entry per CDR3 protein. The table lists around 60,000 distinct CDR3 sequences, about 50% of them singletons. The sequencing input was blood. The source of these receptors is a woman in her twenties or thirties with Graves' ophthalmopathy.

About this clonotype: As the CDR3 is not closed by the conserved phenylalanine or tryptophan, this likely results from a read error. The chain couples TRBV7-4 to TRBJ2-7; 8 bases are shared with TRBD1. The V segment lost 8 bases and the J segment 0 bases; nucleotides outside the gene matches: 12. CDR3 length: 16 residues. The germline gives CDR1 SGHVT, CDR2 SQSDAQ. CDR3 region: CASGILWDRSSYEQYI. Here the CDR3 DNA reads TGTGCCAGCGGCATACTATGGGACAGGAGCTCCTACGAGCAGTACATC.

This clonotype occurred a few times. V is TRBV28 and J is TRBJ1-2; D is ambiguous. This CDR3 has 13 amino acids. Trimming removed 3 bases from V and 8 bases from J, with 13 bases in between. Germline V gene data show CDR1 as MDHEN and CDR2 as SYDVKM. In DNA, the CDR3 is TGTGCCAGCAGTTTTGCGACCGCCCAGGGCTACACCTTC. This sequence encodes CASSFATAQGYTF.

The gene calls are TRBV2 and TRBJ1-4; D is undetermined. This CDR3 region has 15 residues. CDR1 and CDR2 (germline): SNHLY, FYNNEI. The ends were cut back, 5 bases at V and 8 bases at J, with 18 bases in the middle. CDR3 DNA sequence: TGTGCCAGCAGTATCTTGGGAGCTGGGCGCGAAAAACTGTTTTTT. The encoded protein is CASSILGAGREKLFF.

The J gene is TRBJ1-5, the V gene TRBV20-1; tentative D call: TRBD1 (5 bases). V gave up 0 bases and J gave up 11 bases, with 20 bases separating them. Per the germline V gene, CDR1 is DFQATT and CDR2 is SNEGSKA (reference sequence). This CDR3 has 15 amino acids. The CDR3 here is CSARDRQDSQETQHF. The CDR3 nucleotides read TGCAGTGCTAGAGATAGGCAAGACAGCCAAGAGACCCAGCATTTT.

This clonotype has at least ten counts. The chain joins TRBV7-9 to TRBJ2-1, with D tentatively TRBD1 or TRBD2 (5 bases each). CDR3 size: 12 residues. Trimming shortened V by 8 bases and J by 3 bases, and 8 bases separated the two germline ends. Per the germline V gene, CDR1 is SEHNR and CDR2 is FQNEAQ (reference sequence). The CDR3 loop reads CASGGNYNEQFF. CDR3 coding DNA: TGTGCCAGCGGGGGAAACTACAATGAGCAGTTCTTC.

This clonotype was recorded at least ten times. The chain joins TRBV11-2 to TRBJ2-7; D gene ambiguous. Trimming stripped 5 bases from V and 2 bases from J, with 10 bases between. CDR3 length: 13 amino acids. CDR1 and CDR2 (germline): SGHAT, FQNNGV. The CDR3 region is CASSLRQTYEQYF. CDR3 DNA sequence: TGTGCCAGCAGCCTCAGACAAACCTACGAGCAGTACTTC.

The gene calls are TRBV7-9 and TRBJ1-1, with TRBD1 matching 7 bases. With 8 bases clipped from V and 3 bases from J, the junction kept 12 bases outside the gene matches. The CDR3 spans 15 residues. The germline V gene has CDR1 SEHNR and CDR2 FQNEAQ (reference sequence). This CDR3 is CASGRRLQGDTEAFF. CDR3 nucleotide sequence: TGTGCCAGCGGCCGGAGGCTCCAGGGGGACACTGAAGCTTTCTTT.

This clonotype was seen many times. This chain uses TRBV12-3 or TRBV12-4 with TRBJ1-2, with D perhaps matching TRBD1 (5 bases). The ends were cut back, 3 bases at V and 0 bases at J, with 14 bases in the middle. The CDR3 is 16 amino acids. The DNA of the CDR3 is TGTGCCAGCAGTTTCTTGGGCAGGACATCTAACTATGGCTACACCTTC. Its translation is CASSFLGRTSNYGYTF.

The chain links TRBV5-4 to TRBJ2-3, with a possible D match to TRBD1 (5 bases). CDR1 is SGHNT and CDR2 is YYREEE in the germline V gene (reference sequence). The V gene lost 3 bases and the J gene lost 8 bases, with 13 bases spanning the gap. There are 13 residues in the CDR3. Written as DNA, the CDR3 is TGTGCCAGCAGCTCGCCGGTCCAGGGTACGCAGTATTTT. Translated: CASSSPVQGTQYF.

This clonotype was observed at least ten times. The chain carries TRBV20-1 and TRBJ2-1; 10 bases are shared with TRBD2. The CDR3 has 16 amino acids. The germline gives CDR1 DFQATT, CDR2 SNEGSKA (reference sequence). J lost 7 bases, V lost 0 bases, and 9 bases had no gene match. The CDR3 DNA reads TGCAGTGCTAGAGATGTGGAGCGGGAGGGTGTGAATGAGCAGTTCTTC. Its protein product is CSARDVEREGVNEQFF.

This clonotype has at least ten counts. This chain links TRBV10-3 with TRBJ2-1; 8 bases align to TRBD2. V lost 4 bases, J lost 2 bases, and 7 bases stayed unmatched. The V gene's germline CDR1 is ENHRY and CDR2 SYGVKD. The CDR3 length is 16 residues. DNA for the CDR3: TGTGCCATCAGTGGGTGGGTAGCGGGGCCCTACAATGAGCAGTTCTTC. Its translation: CAISGWVAGPYNEQFF.

The V call is TRBV4-1, the J call TRBJ2-5; no clear D. CDR1 MGHRA and CDR2 YSYEKL come from the germline V gene. The CDR3 covers 15 residues. Trimming pared 2 bases from V and 5 bases from J, leaving 15 bases between. The CDR3 region has the DNA TGCGCCAGCAGCCAAAATCCGGGCCCCGCGGAGACCCAGTACTTC. Its translation is CASSQNPGPAETQYF.